This passage covers 2 T cell receptor beta chains from one sample sequenced in a study of molecular identifiers for immune sequencing clone quantification. TCRdb used MiXCR to reprocess the PCR reads, holding one entry per CDR3 protein. The table lists 40,000 to 65,000 distinct CDR3 sequences, around 34% of them singletons. Material: naive CD8+ T cells from blood, with Jurkat cell RNA spiked in. Indicated subset: FACS-sorted CD8+CD4-CCR7+CD45RA+ naive T cells. The receptors derive from a human donor in good health. Some libraries in this study had Jurkat cell RNA spiked in.

Many counts were recorded for this clonotype. J is TRBJ1-5 and V is TRBV28, with 8 bases that match TRBD1. The trim removed 5 bases at V and 4 bases at J, leaving 4 bases unmatched. CDR3 length: 14 residues. The V gene's germline CDR1 is MDHEN and CDR2 SYDVKM. As DNA, the CDR3 is TGTGCCAGCAGTCTAGGACAGGGTAATCAGCCCCAGCATTTT. Its protein product is CASSLGQGNQPQHF. Looking up the rest from reference TRBV28 and TRBJ1-5 gives the full variable domain: DVKVTQSSRYLVKRTGEKVFLECVQDMDHENMFWYRQDPGLGLRLIYFSYDVKMKEKGDIPEGYSVSREKKERFSLILESASTNQTSMYLCASSLGQGNQPQHFGDGTRLSIL.

This clonotype was counted a few times. This chain uses TRBV6-5 with TRBJ1-1; 8 nucleotides align to TRBD1. The CDR3 has 14 residues. J gave up 5 bases and V 3 bases, and 5 bases lay outside the gene matches. The V gene's germline CDR1 is MNHEY and CDR2 SVGAGI. The CDR3: CASSYQGAVTEAFF. In DNA, the CDR3 is TGTGCCAGCAGTTATCAGGGGGCGGTAACTGAAGCTTTCTTT.